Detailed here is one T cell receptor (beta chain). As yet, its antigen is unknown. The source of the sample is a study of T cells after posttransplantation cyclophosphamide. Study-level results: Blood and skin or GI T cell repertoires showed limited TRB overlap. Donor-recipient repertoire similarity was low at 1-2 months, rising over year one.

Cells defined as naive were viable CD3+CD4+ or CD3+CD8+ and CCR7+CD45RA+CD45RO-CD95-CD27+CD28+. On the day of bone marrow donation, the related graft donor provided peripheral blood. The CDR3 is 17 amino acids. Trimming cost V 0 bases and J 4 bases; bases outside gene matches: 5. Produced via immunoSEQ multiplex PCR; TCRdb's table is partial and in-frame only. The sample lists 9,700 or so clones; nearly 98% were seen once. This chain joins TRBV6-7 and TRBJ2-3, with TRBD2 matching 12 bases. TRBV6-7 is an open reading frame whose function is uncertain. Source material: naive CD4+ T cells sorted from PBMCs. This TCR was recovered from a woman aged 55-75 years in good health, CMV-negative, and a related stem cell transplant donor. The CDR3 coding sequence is TGTGCCAGCAGTTACTCGAGACTAGCGGGGGCTTCAGATACGCAGTATTTT. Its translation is CASSYSRLAGASDTQYF.